Presented here are 22 T cell receptor beta chains from one specimen sequenced in a study of OX40 agonist ivuxolimab in advanced cancers. The repertoire was sequenced with immunoSEQ multiplex PCR; TCRdb's copy has only in-frame clones and lacks some. The data show about 70,000 clones, around 90% seen once. The sequencing here drew on CD4+ or CD8+ T cells sorted from blood, taken in a trial of the OX40 agonist ivuxolimab. These receptors all come from an adult with an advanced solid tumor such as melanoma, head and neck, liver or kidney cancer.

The chain carries TRBV6-5 and TRBJ2-1; a possible D gene is TRBD2 (6 bases). V was trimmed by 8 bases and J by 4 bases, leaving 12 bases between them. Looked up from germline, CDR1 is MNHEY and CDR2 is SVGAGI. This CDR3 is built from 13 residues. DNA for the CDR3: TGTGCCAGCGCCGGCGGGAAGTACAATGAGCAGTTCTTC. Translated: CASAGGKYNEQFF.

V gene TRBV4-3 combines with J gene TRBJ2-2, with TRBD2 identical over 9 bases. CDR1 LGHNA and CDR2 YSLEER come from the germline V gene. There are 15 residues in the CDR3. V shed 4 bases, J shed 10 bases, and the junction held 10 bases outside the gene matches. The CDR3 DNA is TGCGCCAGCAGCCGGAATTTGGGCGGGGGGGCGGAGCTGTTTTTT. This codes for CASSRNLGGGAELFF.

The chain recombines TRBV6-5 with TRBJ2-5, with a weak D call TRBD1 (6 bases). V was shortened by 0 bases and J by 5 bases, with 16 bases between the two germline ends. This CDR3 region has 16 residues. Germline-derived CDR1 and CDR2 are MNHEY and SVGAGI. Here the CDR3 DNA reads TGTGCCAGCAGTTACTCAGCGAACCATAGGGGGGAGACCCAGTACTTC. Translated: CASSYSANHRGETQYF.

The CDR3 spells CAISGQGADTQYF. DNA for the CDR3: TGTGCCATCAGCGGACAGGGGGCGGATACGCAGTATTTT. This chain joins TRBV10-3 and TRBJ2-3, with 11 bases identical to TRBD1. This CDR3 contains 13 residues. V lost 6 bases, J lost 6 bases, and 2 bases stayed unmatched. The germline V gene encodes CDR1 ENHRY and CDR2 SYGVKD.

The chain recombines TRBV6-6 with TRBJ1-3; no firm D call. CDR1 and CDR2 (germline): MNHNY, SVGAGI (reference sequence). Trimming shortened V by 4 bases and J by 2 bases, and 6 bases separated the two germline ends. The CDR3 runs 13 residues. The CDR3 nucleotides read TGTGCCAGCAGTTCACCTCCTGGAAACACCATATATTTT. It encodes CASSSPPGNTIYF.

The rearrangement joins TRBV6-6 to TRBJ2-7, with a tentative D call TRBD2 (7 bases). The CDR3 covers 15 residues. The V end lost 6 bases, the J end lost 2 bases, and 17 bases lay between the germline ends. Looked up from germline, CDR1 is MNHNY and CDR2 is SVGAGI (reference sequence). The CDR3, as DNA: TGTGCCAGCAGAATGTTCGGGGGGCCGACCTACGAGCAGTACTTC. Protein sequence: CASRMFGGPTYEQYF.

This clone is a singleton in its sample. The V and J genes are TRBV5-6 and TRBJ2-5; D gene unclear. CDR1 SGHDT and CDR2 YYEEEE come from the germline V gene. There are 14 residues in the CDR3. The germline V and J ends were trimmed by 4 bases and 4 bases, with 14 bases remaining between them. CDR3 amino acids: CASSLSLAVETQYF. The CDR3 nucleotides read TGTGCCAGCAGCCTCTCTTTGGCGGTAGAGACCCAGTACTTC. Complete variable domain (other parts from reference TRBV5-6 and TRBJ2-5): DAGVTQSPTHLIKTRGQQVTLRCSPKSGHDTVSWYQQALGQGPQFIFQYYEEEERQRGNFPDRFSGHQFPNYSSELNVNALLLGDSALYLCASSLSLAVETQYFGPGTRLLVL.

The V call is TRBV20-1, the J call TRBJ2-6; no reliable D call. Germline lookup yields CDR1 DFQATT and CDR2 SNEGSKA (reference sequence). V was shortened by 6 bases and J by 0 bases, with 0 bases between the two germline ends. The CDR3 loop spans 11 amino acids. In nucleotides, the CDR3 is TGCAGTGCCTCTGGGGCCAACGTCCTGACTTTC. This gives the protein CSASGANVLTF.

This chain connects TRBV5-6 to TRBJ2-7, with a tentative D call TRBD2 (6 bases). V lost 0 bases and J 7 bases, leaving 17 bases between the germline ends. Per germline, CDR1 SGHDT and CDR2 YYEEEE. The CDR3 runs 15 residues. For the CDR3, the DNA is TGTGCCAGCAGCTTGGCGGACTCACGGGAGACGGAGCAGTACTTC. Translation: CASSLADSRETEQYF.

This clone was seen only once. V is TRBV7-6 and J is TRBJ2-5; D ambiguous. CDR3 length equals 17 residues. V lost 0 bases, J lost 4 bases, and 18 bases lay in between. From germline, CDR1 is SGHVS and CDR2 FNYEAQ. For the CDR3, the DNA is TGTGCCAGCAGCTTAGCCCCGCGGACCCGAAGAGGAGAGACCCAGTACTTC. It is translated as CASSLAPRTRRGETQYF.

This clone is classed as medium-sized. The chain uses TRBV2 and TRBJ1-5; no firm D call. Trimming stripped 7 bases from V and 0 bases from J, with 7 bases between. The CDR3 totals 13 residues. Germline V lookup: CDR1 SNHLY, CDR2 FYNNEI. CDR3 in amino acids: CASTGNSNQPQHF. CDR3 DNA sequence: TGTGCCAGCACCGGGAATAGCAATCAGCCCCAGCATTTT.

This clone was detected once. The CDR3, as DNA: TGTGCCAGCAGTGATGGACTAGCGGGAAGATACGAGCAGTACTTC. Protein: CASSDGLAGRYEQYF. This sequence joins TRBV6-1 and TRBJ2-7; 12 bases map to TRBD2. CDR1 is MNHNS and CDR2 is SASEGT in the germline V gene. The CDR3 extends over 15 amino acids. J gave up 4 bases and V 3 bases, and 4 bases lay outside the gene matches.

CDR3 nucleotide sequence: TGCGCCAGCAGCCAAGGGGACAGGATGGGCATTCAGTACTTC. Its translation is CASSQGDRMGIQYF. The chain joins TRBV4-3 to TRBJ2-4; 8 bases fit TRBD1. CDR3 length: 14 amino acids. The junction had 5 bases not matched to a gene; V was cut back by 1 base and J by 9 bases. Germline V lookup: CDR1 LGHNA, CDR2 YSLEER.

Only one count was recorded for this clone. The J gene is TRBJ2-3, the V gene TRBV28; 10 bases fit TRBD2. The CDR3 runs to 15 residues. In germline, CDR1 is MDHEN, CDR2 SYDVKM. J lost 1 base, V lost 5 bases, and 3 bases had no gene match. CDR3 DNA: TGTGCCAGCAGTGTCCTAGCGGGGGGCACAGATACGCAGTATTTT. This sequence encodes CASSVLAGGTDTQYF.

The DNA for the CDR3 is TGCAGCGTTGGACGTTCGGGATCCTACGAGCAGTACTTC. It translates to CSVGRSGSYEQYF. The chain recombines TRBV29-1 with TRBJ2-7, with D perhaps TRBD2 (5 bases). CDR1 and CDR2 from the germline V gene are SQVTM and ANQGSEA. This CDR3 is built from 13 residues. Trimming took off 4 bases at V and 1 base at J, with 11 bases between the two ends.

The chain links TRBV30 to TRBJ1-3; D remains ambiguous. Germline lookup yields CDR1 GTSNPN and CDR2 SVGIG (reference sequence). The CDR3 has 13 amino acids. The V end was cut by 3 bases, the J end by 0 bases, with 6 bases between. DNA of the CDR3: TGTGCCTGGAGAGGATTCTCTGGAAACACCATATATTTT. This codes for CAWRGFSGNTIYF.

This chain uses TRBV25-1 with TRBJ1-1; 12 bases agree with TRBD1. The germline V gene has CDR1 MGHDK and CDR2 SYGVNS. The CDR3 is 18 residues long. The J segment lost 3 bases and the V segment lost 5 bases, leaving 13 bases of the junction unmatched. The CDR3 region is CASSFTPGQGAGYTEAFF. The CDR3 coding sequence is TGTGCCAGCAGTTTTACTCCGGGACAGGGGGCGGGATACACTGAAGCTTTCTTT.

The chain links TRBV6-5 to TRBJ2-1, with unresolved D. The CDR3 covers 11 residues. The V end lost 6 bases, the J end lost 4 bases, and 4 bases lay between the germline ends. From germline, CDR1 is MNHEY and CDR2 SVGAGI. The chain's CDR3 is CASSQYNEQFF. CDR3 DNA: TGTGCCAGCAGCCAATACAATGAGCAGTTCTTC.

This rearrangement joins TRBV7-2 to TRBJ1-1; TRBD1 might be the D (6 bases). There are 14 residues in the CDR3. Trimming removed 2 bases at V and 6 bases at J, with 13 bases between. Germline CDR1 SGHTA, CDR2 FQGNSA. CDR3 in DNA: TGTGCCAGCAGCTTAAGGGGGGCAAGGGCTGAAGCTTTCTTT. Translation: CASSLRGARAEAFF.

In the case of this clone: At one end, the junction sequence differs from germline, possibly due to a read error. The chain recombines TRBV7-6 with TRBJ2-7; possible D gene TRBD2, 5 bases. CDR1 SGHVS and CDR2 FNYEAQ come from the germline V gene. The CDR3 consists of 15 residues. The CDR3 region is CASTRGGGGSHEQYF. DNA for the CDR3: TGTGCCAGCACTCGAGGTGGCGGAGGCTCCCACGAGCAGTACTTC.

CDR3 nucleotide sequence: TGTGCCAGCAGAGGACAGACTGGAAACACCATATATTTT. Translating gives CASRGQTGNTIYF. V and J are TRBV6-6 and TRBJ1-3, with a weak D call TRBD1 (6 bases). The ends were cut back, 6 bases at V and 2 bases at J, with 8 bases in the middle. There are 13 residues in the CDR3. In germline, CDR1 is MNHNY, CDR2 SVGAGI (reference sequence).

CDR3 bases: TGCGCCAGCAGCCAAGATCCGGATTCACCCCTCCACTTT. Amino acids: CASSQDPDSPLHF. J is TRBJ1-6 and V is TRBV4-1; D gene ambiguous. CDR1 MGHRA and CDR2 YSYEKL come from the germline V gene. Between the trimmed V and J ends, which lost 0 bases and 8 bases, there was a span of 5 bases. CDR3 length: 13 residues.